This T cell receptor (beta chain) was captured by sequencing in a study of blood T cell repertoires in COVID-19. The repertoire was sequenced with immunoSEQ multiplex PCR; TCRdb's copy has only in-frame clones and lacks some. This sample yields about 180,000 clones, of which about 84% are seen a single time; roughly 8.7% belongs to the top ten. The germline CDR1 and CDR2 sequences are MNHEY and SMNVEV (reference sequence). The CDR3 is 12 amino acids. V lost 8 bases, J lost 7 bases, and 14 bases lay in between. Ages ranged from roughly 18 to 100 years, with residence in more than 20 US areas. Recovery among Cohort 3 donors was established by two negative PCRs, clearance, or symptom resolution.

The chain is built from TRBV27 and TRBJ2-5; perhaps TRBD2 as D (5 bases). This sequence originates from a woman aged 25 to 39 who had recovered from COVID-19. The sequencing sample was made of PBMCs or T cells enriched from blood (not recorded which). CDR3 protein: CASGPGKWTQYF. The CDR3 nucleotides are TGTGCCAGCGGGCCCGGGAAGTGGACCCAGTACTTC.